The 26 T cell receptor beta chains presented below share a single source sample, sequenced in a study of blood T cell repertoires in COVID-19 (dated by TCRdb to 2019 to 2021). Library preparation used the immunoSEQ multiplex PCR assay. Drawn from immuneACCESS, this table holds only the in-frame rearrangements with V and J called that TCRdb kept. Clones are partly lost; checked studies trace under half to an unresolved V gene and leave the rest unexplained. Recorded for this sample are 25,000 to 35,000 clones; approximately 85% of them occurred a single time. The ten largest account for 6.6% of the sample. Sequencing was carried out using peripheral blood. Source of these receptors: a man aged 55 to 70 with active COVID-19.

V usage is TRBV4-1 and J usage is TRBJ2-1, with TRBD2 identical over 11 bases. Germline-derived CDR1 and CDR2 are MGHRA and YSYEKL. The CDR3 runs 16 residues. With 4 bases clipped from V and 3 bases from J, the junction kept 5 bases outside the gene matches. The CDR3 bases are TGCGCCAGCAGCCCCGATAGCGGGAGGGGCTACAATGAGCAGTTCTTC. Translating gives CASSPDSGRGYNEQFF.

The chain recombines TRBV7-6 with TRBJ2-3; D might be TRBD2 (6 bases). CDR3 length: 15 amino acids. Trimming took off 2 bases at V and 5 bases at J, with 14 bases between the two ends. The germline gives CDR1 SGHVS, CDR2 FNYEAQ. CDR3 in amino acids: CASSLRTNLVDTQYF. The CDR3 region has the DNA TGTGCCAGCAGCTTACGGACTAATCTTGTAGATACGCAGTATTTT.

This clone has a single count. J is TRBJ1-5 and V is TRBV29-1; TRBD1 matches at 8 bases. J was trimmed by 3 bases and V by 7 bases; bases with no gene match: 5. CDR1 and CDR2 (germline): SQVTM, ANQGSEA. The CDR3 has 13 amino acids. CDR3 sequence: CSARQGLNQPQHF. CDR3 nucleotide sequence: TGCAGCGCTCGACAGGGGCTCAATCAGCCCCAGCATTTT.

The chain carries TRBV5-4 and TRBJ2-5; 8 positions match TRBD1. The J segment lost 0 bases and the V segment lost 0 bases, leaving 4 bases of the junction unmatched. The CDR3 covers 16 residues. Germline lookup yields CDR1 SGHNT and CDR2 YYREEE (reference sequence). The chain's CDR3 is CASSLATGGHQETQYF. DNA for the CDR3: TGTGCCAGCAGCTTGGCTACAGGGGGGCACCAAGAGACCCAGTACTTC.

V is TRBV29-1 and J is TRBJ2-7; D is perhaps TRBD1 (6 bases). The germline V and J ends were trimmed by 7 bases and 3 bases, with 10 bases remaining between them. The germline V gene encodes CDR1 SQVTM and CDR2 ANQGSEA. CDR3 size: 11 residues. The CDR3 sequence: CSGGQIYEQYF. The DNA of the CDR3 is TGCAGCGGAGGACAGATCTACGAGCAGTACTTC.

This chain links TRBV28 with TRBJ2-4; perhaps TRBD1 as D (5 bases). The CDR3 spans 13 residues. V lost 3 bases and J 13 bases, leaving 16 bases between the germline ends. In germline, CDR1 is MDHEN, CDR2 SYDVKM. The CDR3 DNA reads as TGTGCCAGCAGTTTCCGGGCAGGGTCGGCGCAGTACTTC. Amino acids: CASSFRAGSAQYF.

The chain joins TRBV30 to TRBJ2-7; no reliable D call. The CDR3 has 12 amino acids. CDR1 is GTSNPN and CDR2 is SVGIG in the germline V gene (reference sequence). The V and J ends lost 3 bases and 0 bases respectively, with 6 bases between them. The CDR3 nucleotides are TGTGCCTGGAGCGCAGGCTCCTACGAGCAGTACGTC. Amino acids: CAWSAGSYEQYV.

This CDR3 is CASSHVGEGPNEQFF. The CDR3 DNA reads TGTGCCAGCAGCCATGTGGGGGAGGGCCCCAATGAGCAGTTCTTC. The V call is TRBV7-9, the J call TRBJ2-1, with 7 positions matching TRBD2. There are 15 residues in the CDR3. Germline V CDR1 and CDR2: SEHNR, FQNEAQ (reference sequence). V shed 5 bases and J 6 bases; nucleotides not matched to a gene: 10.

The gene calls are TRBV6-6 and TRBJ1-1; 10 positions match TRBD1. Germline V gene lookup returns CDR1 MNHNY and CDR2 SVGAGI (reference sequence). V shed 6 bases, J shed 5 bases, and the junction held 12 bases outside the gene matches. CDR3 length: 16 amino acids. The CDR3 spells CASRRRTGGDRTEAFF. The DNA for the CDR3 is TGTGCCAGCAGACGGAGGACAGGGGGAGATCGTACTGAAGCTTTCTTT.

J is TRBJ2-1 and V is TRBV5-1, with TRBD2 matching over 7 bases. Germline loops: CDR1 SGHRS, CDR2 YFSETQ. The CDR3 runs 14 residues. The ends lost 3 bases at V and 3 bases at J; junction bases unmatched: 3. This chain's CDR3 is CASSSSGVYNEQFF. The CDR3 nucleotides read TGCGCCAGCAGCTCGAGCGGGGTCTACAATGAGCAGTTCTTC. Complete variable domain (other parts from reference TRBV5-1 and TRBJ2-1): KAGVTQTPRYLIKTRGQQVTLSCSPISGHRSVSWYQQTPGQGLQFLFEYFSETQRNKGNFPGRFSGRQFSNSRSEMNVSTLELGDSALYLCASSSSGVYNEQFFGPGTRLTVL.

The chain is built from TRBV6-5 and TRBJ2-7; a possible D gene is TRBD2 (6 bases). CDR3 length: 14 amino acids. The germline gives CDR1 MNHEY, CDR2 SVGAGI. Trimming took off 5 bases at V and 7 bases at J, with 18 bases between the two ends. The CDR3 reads CASSPRGGPREQYF. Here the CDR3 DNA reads TGTGCCAGCAGTCCCCGAGGAGGGCCGAGGGAGCAGTACTTC.

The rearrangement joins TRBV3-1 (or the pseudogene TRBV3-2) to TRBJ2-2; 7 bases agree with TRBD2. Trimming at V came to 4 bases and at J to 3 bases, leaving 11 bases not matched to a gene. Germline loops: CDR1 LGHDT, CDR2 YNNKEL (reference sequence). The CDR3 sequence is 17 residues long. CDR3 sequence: CASSPRTGTTYTGELFF. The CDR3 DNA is TGTGCCAGCAGCCCCCGCACCGGGACTACCTACACCGGGGAGCTGTTTTTT.

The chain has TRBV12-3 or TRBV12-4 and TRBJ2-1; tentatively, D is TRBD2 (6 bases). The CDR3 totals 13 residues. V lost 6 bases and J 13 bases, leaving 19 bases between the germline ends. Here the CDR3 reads CASRDSLRGTQFF. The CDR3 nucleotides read TGTGCCAGCAGGGATAGCTTACGGGGGACCCAGTTCTTC.

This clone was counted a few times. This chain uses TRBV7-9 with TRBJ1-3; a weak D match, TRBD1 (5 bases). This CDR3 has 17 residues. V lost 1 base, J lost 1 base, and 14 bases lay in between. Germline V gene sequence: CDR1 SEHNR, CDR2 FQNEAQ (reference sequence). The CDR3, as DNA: TGTGCCAGCAGCTTAGTCCCGGGGGTGGAATCTGGAAACACCATATATTTT. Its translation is CASSLVPGVESGNTIYF.

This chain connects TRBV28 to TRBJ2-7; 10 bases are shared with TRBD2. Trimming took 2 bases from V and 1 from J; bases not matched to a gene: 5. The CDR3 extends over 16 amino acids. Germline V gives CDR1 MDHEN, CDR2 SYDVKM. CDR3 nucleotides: TGTGCCAGCAGTTTAGTCGGAGCGGGAGGGTCCTACGAGCAGTACTTC. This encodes CASSLVGAGGSYEQYF.

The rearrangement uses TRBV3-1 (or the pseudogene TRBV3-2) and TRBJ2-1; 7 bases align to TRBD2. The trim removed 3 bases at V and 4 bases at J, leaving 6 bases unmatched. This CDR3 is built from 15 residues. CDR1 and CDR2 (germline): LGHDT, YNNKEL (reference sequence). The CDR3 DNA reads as TGTGCCAGCAGCCACAGCGGGACTGGATACAATGAGCAGTTCTTC. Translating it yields CASSHSGTGYNEQFF.

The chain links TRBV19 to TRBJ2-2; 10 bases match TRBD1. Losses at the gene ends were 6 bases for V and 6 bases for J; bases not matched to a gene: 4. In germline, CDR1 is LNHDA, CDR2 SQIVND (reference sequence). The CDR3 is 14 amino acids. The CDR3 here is CASSRTGGAGELFF. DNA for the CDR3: TGTGCCAGTAGCCGGACAGGGGGAGCCGGGGAGCTGTTTTTT. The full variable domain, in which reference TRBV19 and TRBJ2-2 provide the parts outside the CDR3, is DGGITQSPKYLFRKEGQNVTLSCEQNLNHDAMYWYRQDPGQGLRLIYYSQIVNDFQKGDIAEGYSVSREKKESFPLTVTSAQKNPTAFYLCASSRTGGAGELFFGEGSRLTVL.

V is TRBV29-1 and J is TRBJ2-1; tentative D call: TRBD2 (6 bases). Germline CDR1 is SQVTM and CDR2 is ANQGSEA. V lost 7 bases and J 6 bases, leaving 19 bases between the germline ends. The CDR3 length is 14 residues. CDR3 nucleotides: TGCAGCGCGTTCGGGACTCAGCTTGCCAATGAGCAGTTCTTC. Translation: CSAFGTQLANEQFF.

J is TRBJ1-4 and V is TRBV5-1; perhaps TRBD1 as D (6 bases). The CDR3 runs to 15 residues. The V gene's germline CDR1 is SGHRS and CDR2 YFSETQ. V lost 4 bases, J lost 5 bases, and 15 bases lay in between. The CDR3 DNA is TGCGCCAGCAGCGCCGGACAGTTTCAAAATGAAAAACTGTTTTTT. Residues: CASSAGQFQNEKLFF.

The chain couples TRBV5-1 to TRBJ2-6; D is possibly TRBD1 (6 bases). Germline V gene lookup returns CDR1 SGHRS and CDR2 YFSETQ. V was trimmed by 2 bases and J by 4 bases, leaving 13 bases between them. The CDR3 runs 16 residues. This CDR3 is CASSLQGLGGANVLTF. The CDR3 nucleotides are TGCGCCAGCAGCTTACAGGGTCTCGGGGGGGCCAACGTCCTGACTTTC.

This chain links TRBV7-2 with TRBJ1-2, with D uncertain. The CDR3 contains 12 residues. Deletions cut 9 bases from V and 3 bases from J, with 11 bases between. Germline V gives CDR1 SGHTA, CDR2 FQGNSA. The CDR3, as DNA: TGTGCCAGAGCCCAGGTTTACTATGGCTACACCTTC. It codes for CARAQVYYGYTF. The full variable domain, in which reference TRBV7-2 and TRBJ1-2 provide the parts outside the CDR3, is GAGVSQSPSNKVTEKGKDVELRCDPISGHTALYWYRQSLGQGLEFLIYFQGNSAPDKSGLPSDRFSAERTGGSVSTLTIQRTQQEDSAVYLCARAQVYYGYTFGSGTRLTVV.

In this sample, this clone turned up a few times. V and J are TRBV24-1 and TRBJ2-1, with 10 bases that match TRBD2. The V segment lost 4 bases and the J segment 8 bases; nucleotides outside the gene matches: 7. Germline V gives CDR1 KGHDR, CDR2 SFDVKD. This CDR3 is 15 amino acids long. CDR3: CATSDPAGGFYEQFF. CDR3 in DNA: TGTGCCACCAGTGACCCAGCGGGAGGGTTCTATGAGCAGTTCTTC.

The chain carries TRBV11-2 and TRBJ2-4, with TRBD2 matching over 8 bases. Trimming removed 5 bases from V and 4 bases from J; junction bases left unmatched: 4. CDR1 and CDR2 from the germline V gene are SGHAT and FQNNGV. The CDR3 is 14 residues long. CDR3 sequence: CASSPTSAKNIQYF. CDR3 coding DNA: TGTGCCAGCAGCCCGACTAGCGCTAAAAACATTCAGTACTTC.

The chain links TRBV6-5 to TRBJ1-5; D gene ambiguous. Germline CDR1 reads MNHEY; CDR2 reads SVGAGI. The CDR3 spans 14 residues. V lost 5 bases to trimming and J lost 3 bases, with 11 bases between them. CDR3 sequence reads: CASSTRGNNQPQHF. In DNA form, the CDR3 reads TGTGCCAGCAGTACTCGAGGGAACAATCAGCCCCAGCATTTT.

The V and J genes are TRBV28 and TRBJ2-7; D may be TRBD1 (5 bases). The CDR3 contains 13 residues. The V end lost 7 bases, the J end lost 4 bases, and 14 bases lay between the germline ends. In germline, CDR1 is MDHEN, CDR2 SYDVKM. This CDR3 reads CASKKGPLYEQYF. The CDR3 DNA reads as TGTGCCAGCAAGAAGGGGCCCCTTTACGAGCAGTACTTC.

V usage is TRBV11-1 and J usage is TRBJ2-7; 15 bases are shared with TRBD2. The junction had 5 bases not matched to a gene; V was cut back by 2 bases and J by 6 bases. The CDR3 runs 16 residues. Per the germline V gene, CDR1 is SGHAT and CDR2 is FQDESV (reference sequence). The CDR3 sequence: CASSLYGLAGGREQYF. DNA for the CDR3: TGTGCCAGCAGCTTATACGGACTAGCGGGAGGGCGCGAGCAGTACTTC.